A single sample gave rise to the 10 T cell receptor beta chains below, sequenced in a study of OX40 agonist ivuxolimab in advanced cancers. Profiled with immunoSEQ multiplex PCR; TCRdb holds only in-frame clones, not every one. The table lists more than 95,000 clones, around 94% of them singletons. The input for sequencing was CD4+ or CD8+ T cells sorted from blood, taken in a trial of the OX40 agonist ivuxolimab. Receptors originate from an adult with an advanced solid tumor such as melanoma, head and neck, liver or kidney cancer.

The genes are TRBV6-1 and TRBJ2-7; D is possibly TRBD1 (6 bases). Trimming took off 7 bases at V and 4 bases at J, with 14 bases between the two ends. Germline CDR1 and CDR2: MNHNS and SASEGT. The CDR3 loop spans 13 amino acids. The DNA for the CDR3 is TGTGCCAGCACCACCAGGGGTAGGTACGAGCAGTACTTC. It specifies CASTTRGRYEQYF.

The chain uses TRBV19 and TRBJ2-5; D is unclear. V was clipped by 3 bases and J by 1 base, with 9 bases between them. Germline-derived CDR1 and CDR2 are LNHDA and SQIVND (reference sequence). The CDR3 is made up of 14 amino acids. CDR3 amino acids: CASSMFQAQETQYF. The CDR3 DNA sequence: TGTGCCAGTAGTATGTTCCAGGCCCAAGAGACCCAGTACTTC.

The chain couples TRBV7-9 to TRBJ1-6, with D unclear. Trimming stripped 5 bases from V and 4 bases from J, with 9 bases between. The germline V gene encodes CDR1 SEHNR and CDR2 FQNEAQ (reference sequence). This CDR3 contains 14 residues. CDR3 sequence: CASSGQSYNSPLHF. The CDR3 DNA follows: TGTGCCAGCAGCGGCCAGTCGTATAATTCACCCCTCCACTTT.

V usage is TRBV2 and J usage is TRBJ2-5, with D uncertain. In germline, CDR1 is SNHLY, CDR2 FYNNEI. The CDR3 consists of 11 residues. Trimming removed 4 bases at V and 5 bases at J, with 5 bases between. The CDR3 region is CASSVGETQYF. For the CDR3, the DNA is TGTGCCAGCAGTGTAGGGGAGACCCAGTACTTC.

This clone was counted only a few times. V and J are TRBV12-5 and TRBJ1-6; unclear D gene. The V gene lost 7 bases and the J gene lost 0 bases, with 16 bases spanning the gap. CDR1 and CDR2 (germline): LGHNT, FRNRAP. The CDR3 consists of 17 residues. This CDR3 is CASATRLGSSYNSPLHF. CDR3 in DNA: TGTGCTAGTGCTACAAGGCTAGGAAGCTCCTATAATTCACCCCTCCACTTT.

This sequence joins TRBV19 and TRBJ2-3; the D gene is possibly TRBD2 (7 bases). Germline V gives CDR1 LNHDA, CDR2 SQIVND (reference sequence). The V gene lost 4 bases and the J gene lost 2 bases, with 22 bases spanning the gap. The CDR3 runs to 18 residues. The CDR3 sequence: CASSKGGRRERITDTQYF. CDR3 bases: TGTGCCAGTAGTAAGGGGGGCCGGCGGGAGCGTATCACAGATACGCAGTATTTT.

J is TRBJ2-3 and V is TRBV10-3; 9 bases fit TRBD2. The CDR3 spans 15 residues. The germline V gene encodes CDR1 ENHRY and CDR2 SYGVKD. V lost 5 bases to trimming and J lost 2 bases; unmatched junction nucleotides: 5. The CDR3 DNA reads TGTGCCATCAGTTATCCTAGCGGGATCACAGATACGCAGTATTTT. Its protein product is CAISYPSGITDTQYF.

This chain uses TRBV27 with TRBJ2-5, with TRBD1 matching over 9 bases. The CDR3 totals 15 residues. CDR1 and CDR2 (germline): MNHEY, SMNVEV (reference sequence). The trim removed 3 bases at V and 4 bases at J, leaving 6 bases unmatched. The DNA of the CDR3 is TGTGCCAGCAGTTTTGGCGGGACAGGGAGAGAGACCCAGTACTTC. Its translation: CASSFGGTGRETQYF.

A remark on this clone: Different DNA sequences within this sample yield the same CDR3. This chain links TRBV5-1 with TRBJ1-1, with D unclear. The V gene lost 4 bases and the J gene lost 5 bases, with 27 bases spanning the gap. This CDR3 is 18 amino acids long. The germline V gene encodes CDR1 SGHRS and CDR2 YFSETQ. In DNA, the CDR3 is TGCGCCAGCAGCCTGGTTTTATTTTCGCGGGGTAACGCGACTGAAGCTTTCTTT. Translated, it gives CASSLVLFSRGNATEAFF.

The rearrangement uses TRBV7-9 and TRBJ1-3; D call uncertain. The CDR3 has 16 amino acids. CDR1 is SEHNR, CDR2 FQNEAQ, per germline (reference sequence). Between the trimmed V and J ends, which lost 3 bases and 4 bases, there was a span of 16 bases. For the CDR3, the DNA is TGTGCCAGCAGCTTTACCGAGGATTCGAGGGGAAACACCATATATTTT. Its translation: CASSFTEDSRGNTIYF.